There are a few counts of the clone carrying this T cell receptor beta chain. Time point given: newly diagnosed GD, antithyroid drugs for less than 3 months. The TCR library used RNA extracted from PBMCs. The data derive from a study of regulatory T cells in long-lasting Graves disease. Sequencing libraries for TCR beta were prepared with iRepertoire HTBI primers and Arm-PCR of CDR3 regions. One entry per CDR3 protein, called by TCRdb with MiXCR from the multiplex PCR reads. The sample gives 500,000 or so distinct CDR3 sequences, 12% to 15% of which show up once; more than 15% is in the top ten. Trimming removed 6 bases from V and 10 bases from J, with 16 bases in between. Germline-derived CDR1 and CDR2 are SGDLS and YYNGEE. The CDR3 has 13 amino acids. A further study also used this sample, focusing on T cells in Graves' hyperthyroidism and ophthalmopathy.

The chain has TRBV9 and TRBJ1-4, with D tentatively TRBD1 (5 bases). Material: peripheral blood mononuclear cells (PBMCs), obtained at new diagnosis, from a patient treated with antithyroid drugs. The sequence was collected from a woman in her fifties or sixties with Graves disease. CDR3 DNA sequence: TGTGCCAGCACGAACGGGATAAGGGGAAAACTGTTTTTT. Translation gives CASTNGIRGKLFF.